The 19 T cell receptor beta chains listed next were all sequenced from one sample in a study of cytomegalovirus exposure and HLA in healthy donors. Primers included in the PCR were 60 Vbeta and 13 Jbeta primers. Some clones are missing from TCRdb's copy, which holds only in-frame ones; the method was immunoSEQ multiplex PCR. Recorded for this sample: roughly 58,000 clones. The material sequenced was PBMCs. The receptors were gathered from a woman between 50 and 59 years old in good health and CMV-seropositive.

The chain combines TRBV19 with TRBJ2-1, with 9 bases aligning to TRBD1. Losses at the gene ends were 5 bases for V and 5 bases for J; bases not matched to a gene: 4. This CDR3 comprises 14 residues. Germline V gene data show CDR1 as LNHDA and CDR2 as SQIVND (reference sequence). CDR3 region: CASSGGQGNNEQFF. The CDR3 coding sequence is TGTGCCAGTAGTGGCGGACAGGGGAACAATGAGCAGTTCTTC.

V and J are TRBV7-2 and TRBJ1-1, with TRBD1 matching 12 bases. CDR3 size: 16 residues. CDR1 is SGHTA and CDR2 is FQGNSA in the germline V gene. V gave up 6 bases and J gave up 1 base; unmatched junction bases: 6. CDR3 bases: TGTGCCAGCAGGGCCGGGACAGGGGGCACGAACACTGAAGCTTTCTTT. It encodes CASRAGTGGTNTEAFF.

The chain combines TRBV5-6 with TRBJ2-2, with D maybe TRBD2 (5 bases). The ends were cut back, 4 bases at V and 6 bases at J, with 13 bases in the middle. The germline gives CDR1 SGHDT, CDR2 YYEEEE. CDR3 length: 14 residues. This CDR3 is CASSHWESPGELFF. The CDR3, as DNA: TGTGCCAGCAGCCATTGGGAGTCCCCCGGGGAGCTGTTTTTT.

V and J are TRBV5-1 and TRBJ2-2; no definite D call. The germline CDR1 and CDR2 sequences are SGHRS and YFSETQ. Trimming left V 6 bases short and J 7 bases short, with 13 bases between. The CDR3 consists of 13 residues. The CDR3 sequence: CASTRILGGELFF. The CDR3 coding sequence is TGCGCCAGCACGCGGATTTTGGGCGGGGAGCTGTTTTTT.

The chain employs TRBV19 and TRBJ2-3; D may be TRBD1 (6 bases). Trimming cost V 9 bases and J 5 bases, with 18 bases left between them. Germline V lookup: CDR1 LNHDA, CDR2 SQIVND (reference sequence). The CDR3 spans 14 residues. CDR3 sequence reads: CASRTGNLGDTQYF. The CDR3 DNA sequence: TGTGCCAGCCGTACAGGGAATCTGGGAGATACGCAGTATTTT.

The chain uses TRBV6-5 and TRBJ1-1, with D possibly matching TRBD1 (6 bases). CDR3 length: 15 amino acids. Between the trimmed V and J ends, which lost 7 bases and 4 bases, there was a span of 19 bases. CDR1 and CDR2 from the germline V gene are MNHEY and SVGAGI. CDR3 sequence: CASKEDRALTTEAFF. The CDR3 DNA follows: TGTGCCAGCAAAGAGGACAGAGCCCTGACCACTGAAGCTTTCTTT.

V usage is TRBV18 and J usage is TRBJ2-7, with 7 bases identical to TRBD1. Germline trimming cut 4 bases from V and 6 bases from J; bases unmatched to any gene: 12. Per germline, CDR1 KGHSH and CDR2 LQKENI. This CDR3 region has 15 residues. The CDR3 sequence: CASSRDRVGVFEQYF. The CDR3 bases are TGTGCCAGCTCACGAGACAGGGTTGGCGTCTTCGAGCAGTACTTC.

The chain carries TRBV18 and TRBJ1-1, with D unclear. Germline V gene data show CDR1 as KGHSH and CDR2 as LQKENI. Trimming shortened V by 6 bases and J by 0 bases, and 14 bases separated the two germline ends. This CDR3 comprises 15 residues. The CDR3 loop is CASSPLEGMNTEAFF. DNA of the CDR3: TGTGCCAGCTCCCCGCTCGAGGGCATGAACACTGAAGCTTTCTTT.

The gene calls are TRBV6-6 and TRBJ2-2; D gene unclear. The germline V gene has CDR1 MNHNY and CDR2 SVGAGI (reference sequence). The germline V and J ends were trimmed by 4 bases and 6 bases, with 9 bases remaining between them. There are 13 residues in the CDR3. The CDR3 spells CASSSKAPGELFF. Here the CDR3 DNA reads TGTGCCAGCAGTTCGAAAGCTCCCGGGGAGCTGTTTTTT.

This clone is medium-sized by frequency. The J gene is TRBJ1-1, the V gene TRBV25-1, with D possibly matching TRBD1 (6 bases). Germline V gene sequence: CDR1 MGHDK, CDR2 SYGVNS. V was cut by 5 bases and J by 7 bases, with 14 bases left in between. This CDR3 region has 13 residues. The CDR3, as DNA: TGTGCCAGCAGTACCGGGACACCGATTGAAGCTTTCTTT. Translating it yields CASSTGTPIEAFF.

This chain links TRBV19 with TRBJ2-3; D is unresolved. Between the trimmed V and J ends, which lost 8 bases and 2 bases, there was a span of 11 bases. CDR1 and CDR2 from the germline V gene are LNHDA and SQIVND (reference sequence). The CDR3 sequence is 13 residues long. The CDR3 DNA follows: TGTGCCAGTCGTGTGGGCCACACAGATACGCAGTATTTT. It codes for CASRVGHTDTQYF.

V gene TRBV30 combines with J gene TRBJ2-7, with 7 bases that match TRBD2. With V trimmed by 0 bases and J by 2 bases, 4 bases remained unmatched. Germline values: CDR1 GTSNPN, CDR2 SVGIG (reference sequence). The CDR3 runs to 14 residues. In nucleotides, the CDR3 is TGTGCCTGGAGTGTCGGGACTACCGCCTACGAGCAGTACTTC. It is translated as CAWSVGTTAYEQYF.

V gene TRBV5-5 combines with J gene TRBJ2-7; 8 bases match TRBD1. This CDR3 has 14 residues. With V trimmed by 2 bases and J by 5 bases, 6 bases remained unmatched. Germline CDR1 and CDR2: SGHKS and YYEKEE (reference sequence). The CDR3 sequence: CASSFGTGTHEQYF. DNA for the CDR3: TGTGCCAGCAGCTTCGGGACAGGTACCCACGAGCAGTACTTC.

The gene calls are TRBV9 and TRBJ2-1, with 7 bases that match TRBD1. V was clipped by 3 bases and J by 7 bases; unmatched bases: 10. CDR1 and CDR2 from the germline V gene are SGDLS and YYNGEE. The CDR3 covers 15 residues. The CDR3 is CASSGPLAGGNEQFF. CDR3 in DNA: TGTGCCAGCAGCGGGCCTCTCGCAGGGGGTAATGAGCAGTTCTTC. Variable domain in full (rest from reference TRBV9 and TRBJ2-1): DSGVTQTPKHLITATGQRVTLRCSPRSGDLSVYWYQQSLDQGLQFLIQYYNGEERAKGNILERFSAQQFPDLHSELNLSSLELGDSALYFCASSGPLAGGNEQFFGPGTRLTVL.

The gene calls are TRBV28 and TRBJ1-1; weak D call: TRBD1 (6 bases). CDR3 length equals 16 residues. Looked up from germline, CDR1 is MDHEN and CDR2 is SYDVKM. Trimming left V 3 bases short and J 1 base short, with 15 bases between. CDR3 sequence (DNA): TGTGCCAGCAGTTTTTATAGGGGGACACCGAACACTGAAGCTTTCTTT. It is translated as CASSFYRGTPNTEAFF.

V usage is TRBV6-1 and J usage is TRBJ1-5, with 10 bases that match TRBD1. The V gene's germline CDR1 is MNHNS and CDR2 SASEGT. The V segment lost 4 bases and the J segment 9 bases; nucleotides outside the gene matches: 6. The CDR3 sequence is 14 residues long. The CDR3 protein is CASSADRGRWPQHF. The CDR3 coding sequence is TGTGCCAGCAGTGCTGACAGGGGGCGATGGCCCCAGCATTTT.

V gene TRBV6-5 combines with J gene TRBJ1-5; no firm D call. CDR1 is MNHEY and CDR2 is SVGAGI in the germline V gene. The ends were cut back, 4 bases at V and 0 bases at J, with 10 bases in the middle. The CDR3 is 15 amino acids. In nucleotides, the CDR3 is TGTGCCAGCAGTTGGGCCTTCGATAGCAATCAGCCCCAGCATTTT. It yields the protein CASSWAFDSNQPQHF.

This rearrangement joins TRBV6-5 to TRBJ2-4; D is uncertain. The germline V gene encodes CDR1 MNHEY and CDR2 SVGAGI. CDR3 length: 14 residues. V lost 5 bases and J 6 bases, leaving 14 bases between the germline ends. Written as DNA, the CDR3 is TGTGCCAGCAGTCCCTCGGGTCGCGGAAACATTCAGTACTTC. Its protein product is CASSPSGRGNIQYF.

The rearrangement uses TRBV5-1 and TRBJ2-7; a possible D gene is TRBD2 (6 bases). V was clipped by 3 bases and J by 7 bases, with 17 bases between them. The CDR3 length is 14 residues. Germline assignment: CDR1 SGHRS and CDR2 YFSETQ. DNA of the CDR3: TGCGCCAGCAGCTCCCGGGGGACTCTTGGAGAGCAGTACTTC. Amino acids: CASSSRGTLGEQYF.